The text below deals with one T cell receptor beta chain. Its antigen is unidentified. Germline assignment: CDR1 ENHRY and CDR2 SYGVKD. V lost 3 bases and J lost 2; bases outside the gene matches: 5. The CDR3 contains 16 residues. CD4+ cells yielded CD45RA+ naive and CD45RA-negative memory subsets. The data were taken from a study of shared clonotypes between healthy human individuals. Background on the study: Per donor, CD8 memory used one plate, CD8 naive used two, CD4 memory used three and CD4 naive used three.

Sequenced by immunoSEQ multiplex PCR; TCRdb stores in-frame clones only, minus some. The table records 2 million to 3 million clones, about 92% of them present only once. Overall study results and limits: Some naive CD4 clonotypes, 4.5% to 5.5%, turned up in common across several donors. As a rule, naive subsets had a larger estimated richness than memory subsets.

The chain joins TRBV10-3 to TRBJ1-3; TRBD1 matches 9 bases. The receptor's source is a man between 18 and 35 years old in good health. Sequences were obtained from naive CD4+ T cells sorted from blood. Specified subset: CD45RA+ positively selected. The CDR3 nucleotides are TGTGCCATCAGTGAAACAGGGGGCGTAACTGGAAACACCATATATTTT. It specifies CAISETGGVTGNTIYF.